Detailed here is one T cell receptor beta chain. Its antigen is undetermined. These data belong to a study of cytomegalovirus exposure and HLA in healthy donors. PCR used 60 Vbeta primers and 13 Jbeta primers. Sequencing was performed with immunoSEQ multiplex PCR; in TCRdb, only in-frame clones are kept and a portion is missing. The table lists around 160,000 clones, 60% to 80% of them singletons. Findings and caveats of the study: A later analysis reportedly found that, within productive TCRs, an Asian-associated ancestry cluster had fewer N-insertions than the mean observed across the approximately 690 donors. In vitro confirmation showed three CMV-associated chains to be CMV antigen specific. Previous analysis showed most TCR beta V segments were productive about 87% or about 30% of the time. Accurate prediction of most subjects' HLA-A and HLA-B alleles from TCR beta sequences was reported.

The CDR3 covers 13 residues. Germline values: CDR1 SNHLY, CDR2 FYNNEI. Trimming cost V 4 bases and J 5 bases, with 11 bases left between them. The TCR was taken from a woman aged 40 to 50 in good health and CMV-seropositive. The chain combines TRBV2 with TRBJ1-1; perhaps TRBD1 as D (6 bases). The material sequenced was PBMCs. In nucleotides, the CDR3 is TGTGCCAGCAGTGGTGAGGGGGTAACTGAAGCTTTCTTT. Translated: CASSGEGVTEAFF. Together with reference TRBV2 and TRBJ1-1, the CDR3 gives the full variable domain: EPEVTQTPSHQVTQMGQEVILRCVPISNHLYFYWYRQILGQKVEFLVSFYNNEISEKSEIFDDQFSVERPDGSNFTLKIRSTKLEDSAMYFCASSGEGVTEAFFGQGTRLTVV.